This T cell receptor (beta chain) was sequenced for a study of cytomegalovirus exposure and HLA in healthy donors (dated by TCRdb to 2016 to 2017). Some background on the complete study: According to an earlier analysis of 550 to 750 of the donors, about 179 million T cells yielded 95 million to 140 million unique TCR beta sequences and about 300 Gb of sequence data. All discovery cohort repertoires had been generated using a single sequencing platform. Both class I and class II loci were covered by HLA typing, at four-digit resolution. In the later analysis, no new phenotypic data were used to find candidate immune exposures; instead, reliance was placed on TCR beta sequences and their occurrence across donors. The study used immunosequencing to profile the T cell repertoires of 670 or so subjects and linked those repertoires to cytomegalovirus serostatus. The study aimed to test whether signatures of past pathogen exposure could be identified by cataloging public T cell receptors. Among the roughly 400 genotyped donors, about 83% belonged to the genetic ancestry cluster associated with self-reported Caucasian donors. Donor age, sex, ethnicity and CMV serostatus were compiled alongside the repertoire data. A later analysis re-analyzed previously published TCR beta repertoires from roughly 690 donors and added high-resolution HLA genotyping to study TCR occurrence patterns. A later genetic analysis used genome-wide SNP genotypes for about 65% of the 666 donors, treating that subset as a discovery cohort. The number of donors typed differed by locus, with 629-630 for A, B, C, DRB1 and DQB1, around 500 for DQA1, about 610 for DPA1, and 472 for DPB1. In addition to the first cohort of 666 subjects, a separate validation cohort of approximately 120 different subjects was used. To decide whether each TCR beta V gene segment behaved as functional or pseudogenic, an earlier analysis of some 600 of the donors relied on high-throughput TCR beta sequencing. Several DR-DQ haplotypes were treated as single units for association and clustering because of strong linkage in the cohort. An early release that covered about 640 HLA-typed donors contained around 300 gigabases of sequencing data and 80 million or so unique TCR sequences. Across some 400 genotyped donors of the cohort, an average of 235,054 unique TCR beta nucleotide sequences per donor were sequenced, and roughly 17% of those sequences were non-productive. The study combined high-throughput TCR immunosequencing, statistical association of individual TCRs with disease status, and machine learning to predict cytomegalovirus infection status. What the research found in general, with its limitations: For the cohort, immune exposure information was limited to CMV serostatus. Three of the identified cytomegalovirus-associated TCR beta chains were confirmed in vitro to be specific for cytomegalovirus antigens. At a false discovery rate of 0.05, a later analysis linked about 16,000 TCR beta sequences to specific HLA alleles. In this cohort, only TCR beta chains were sequenced, and detectable features were limited by the absence of alpha or paired-chain data. Compared with the roughly 720-donor mean, donors in an Asian-associated ancestry cluster had fewer N-insertions in productive TCRs, according to a later genetic analysis. A later analysis found that HLA-associated TCR beta chains were more clonally expanded and had lower generation probabilities than equally common non-associated chains. A group of highly shared sequence variants was considered likely to be a technical artifact of the sequencing pipeline. When HLA alleles, especially DR and DQ, strongly co-occurred, attributing TCR associations to individual alleles was difficult. Because the 87-base-pair reads could not distinguish some IMGT-functional V segments, including TRBV6-2 and TRBV6-3, those segments were excluded. Because some donors lacked HLA typing at each locus, the association tests relied only on the typed subset. A later analysis found that most CMV-associated TCR beta chains appeared HLA-restricted, with HLA associations seemingly driven largely by CMV exposure. The authors suggested that the approach could potentially be generalized to other disease states and immunological phenotypes. Several of the top co-occurrence clusters appeared to be linked to parvovirus B19, influenza, CMV and Epstein-Barr virus, according to a later analysis. Across donors, most TCR sequences were observed very rarely, whereas some public TCRs were present in many individuals. A further reported finding was that TCR beta sequences accurately predicted the HLA-A and HLA-B alleles for most subjects in the first cohort. In a later analysis, TCR association rates were found to vary across HLA loci, with the most associated TCRs seen for DRB1 alleles and the fewest for HLA-C alleles. In both the original and validation cohorts, the classifier was reported to diagnose cytomegalovirus status with high specificity and sensitivity. In an earlier analysis of more than 500 of the donors, most TCR beta V segments appeared in productive rearrangements about 87% or about 30% of the time, broadly matching IMGT annotations. A later genetic analysis associated a missense DCLRE1C variant with V-gene and J-gene trimming of TCR beta chains, and an independent cohort replicated the association. Linkage disequilibrium might explain the correlated functional status among segregating V segments, but an unknown experimental factor could not be ruled out. Roughly uniform sequencing depth across donors was assumed in presence/absence analyses, although this assumption may not hold. Roughly 15 rarely observed V segments, including chromosome 9 orphons, were excluded from the earlier analysis of a few hundred of the donors because counts were too low. In the study, around 160 TCR beta chains were listed as associated with cytomegalovirus.

The library was generated by the immunoSEQ multiplex PCR assay. For the multiplex PCR, a mixture combining 60 forward primers for TCR Vbeta segments and 13 reverse primers for TCR Jbeta segments was used. The CDR3 region of rearranged TCR beta genes was amplified from genomic DNA with a multiplex PCR assay. The Illumina HiSeq System was used to sequence the amplified TCR beta libraries as 87-base-pair reads. The paper's data handling went like this. A later analysis tallied around 87 million unique TCR beta chains across the 666 repertoires, and about 12 million of those chains were shared by two or more donors. Raw reads were error-corrected and collapsed into unique sequences by a nearest-neighbor algorithm in which closely related sequences were merged to remove PCR and sequencing errors. CDR3 sequences were aligned to IMGT reference sequences to assign V, D and J gene segments. Each retained sequence needed at least a six-nucleotide match to both a V gene segment and a J gene segment. A rearrangement counted as productive if the CDR3 had no stop codons and remained in frame with V and J, and every other rearrangement counted as non-productive. CDR3 was defined by IMGT convention, running from the second conserved V-encoded cysteine to the conserved J-encoded phenylalanine. Sequences without an unambiguous match to a single V gene segment were excluded from the earlier analysis of approximately 560 of the donors. In an earlier analysis of a few hundred of the donors, a V segment was called functional when productive rearrangements were above 56.7%, and segregating when the standard deviation between donors exceeded 5%. To diagnose cytomegalovirus status from the catalog of TCR beta chain sequences, a statistical classification framework was built. In a later analysis, TCR nucleotide sequences were compared against IMGT/GENE-DB human TR gene sequences so that V and J genes could be assigned. A later analysis assigned CDR3 sequences and most-parsimonious VDJ recombination scenarios with the TCRdist pipeline. In a later analysis, each TCR beta chain was defined by its CDR3 amino acid sequence together with its V-gene family, and reads without a unique V-gene family were excluded. As a way to deal with suspected cross-contamination and a sequencing artifact, a later analysis dropped over 550 nucleotide sequences that were highly shared and had low generation probability. A later analysis calculated a clonal expansion index for each public chain from normalized within-repertoire ranks of inferred template counts. A later analysis computed generation probabilities with a VDJ recombination model fitted to out-of-frame rearrangements, and checked the results against IGoR. In a later analysis, TCR-TCR, TCR-HLA and TCR-CMV co-occurrence was scored with hypergeometric tests, and a repertoire-size bias correction was applied to TCR pairs. In a later analysis, false discovery rates were estimated by permuting HLA or CMV assignments 20 times. In a later analysis, co-occurring TCRs were grouped using DBSCAN, and TCRdist sequence similarity was added for clustering within HLA-allele-positive subsets. Repertoires with fewer than 30,000 or more than 120,000 public chains were left out of co-occurrence clustering, as were about five repertoires with anomalous nucleotide sharing. TCRdb mirrors the immuneACCESS table, restricted to in-frame sequences. Some clones are absent from its copies; in checked studies, under half trace to an unresolved V gene, and the reason for the others is unknown. For V, J and clone size, that table is used; D and trimming come from the DNA. In this sample the table shows around 130,000 clones, 80% of which occur a single time. The top ten clonotypes cover 3.3% of the sample.

The cohort consisted of more than 650 healthy bone marrow donors. All cohort members were sampled while nominally healthy, although unrecorded immune exposures were likely present. The donor tested CMV seronegative and was one of the 352 seronegative cohort members. Each donor provided a peripheral blood sample, and peripheral blood mononuclear cells were used for TCR beta sequencing. Genomic DNA extraction from the blood cell samples was performed with the Qiagen DNeasy Blood Extraction Kit. Regarding this clone: The antigen it binds to is not known. No much larger clone exists at a distance of one base, and base qualities are not known.

The CDR3, from cysteine to phenylalanine, totals 13 residues. Only CDR3 DNA remains: 39 bases, in frame from the first base. CDR1 and CDR2 are drawn from the germline V gene (reference sequence): GTSNPN, SVGIG. Germline trimming amounts to 5 bases on V and 5 bases on J, with 6 as the count of junction bases outside the gene matches. The sequenced material came from PBMCs. This sequence was found in a male donor in good health and CMV-seronegative. The sequence is built from TRBV30 and TRBJ1-1; TRBD1 matches 9 bases in the middle. The CDR3 sequence is CAWRQGVRTEAFF. The nucleotides read TGTGCCTGGCGACAGGGGGTGAGGACTGAAGCTTTCTTT.